Each of the 31 T cell receptor beta chains below was sequenced from the same sample in a study of T cell responses to AZD1222 COVID-19 vaccine (dated by TCRdb to about 2021). The receptor library was made with the immunoSEQ multiplex PCR assay. Sourced from immuneACCESS, this table was stored by TCRdb with only in-frame sequences that have V and J called. A share of the clones is absent; for the studies checked, an unresolved V gene accounts for under half, and the remainder has no known explanation. For this sample the table gives roughly 200,000 clones, of which about nine tenths were detected only once. The ten largest clones add up to more than 1.5% of the sample. Interpreted using the paper, the time point label stands for: about 28 days (+/-7) after the second vaccine dose. The sequencing used peripheral blood, collected 28 days after the second AZD1222 dose. The receptor source for this set is an adult who received the AZD1222 COVID-19 vaccine.

This chain links TRBV27 with TRBJ1-2, with unresolved D. Germline V CDR1 and CDR2: MNHEY, SMNVEV (reference sequence). CDR3 length equals 16 residues. The germline V and J ends were trimmed by 9 bases and 1 base, with 21 bases remaining between them. CDR3 region: CASSKRYKHDNYGYTF. The CDR3 DNA is TGTGCCAGTTCAAAACGGTACAAACACGATAACTATGGCTACACCTTC.

V and J are TRBV5-4 and TRBJ1-2; 10 bases are a match to TRBD1. Germline V gene data show CDR1 as SGHNT and CDR2 as YYREEE (reference sequence). The CDR3 contains 14 residues. The trim removed 3 bases at V and 2 bases at J, leaving 1 base unmatched. The CDR3 protein is CASSSGQGNYGYTF. The CDR3 coding sequence is TGTGCCAGCAGCTCGGGACAGGGGAACTATGGCTACACCTTC.

The gene calls are TRBV9 and TRBJ1-1; 9 bases match TRBD1. Per germline, CDR1 SGDLS and CDR2 YYNGEE. The length of the CDR3 is 15 residues. V shed 2 bases and J 3 bases; nucleotides not matched to a gene: 5. For the CDR3, the DNA is TGTGCCAGCAGCGTTACAGGGGGCGCGGACACTGAAGCTTTCTTT. It translates to CASSVTGGADTEAFF.

V is TRBV10-3 and J is TRBJ2-1; no reliable D call. The CDR3 has 11 residues. Trimming cost V 1 base and J 5 bases, with 0 bases left between them. Per germline, CDR1 ENHRY and CDR2 SYGVKD. Here the CDR3 reads CAISEYNEQFF. CDR3 DNA: TGTGCCATCAGTGAGTACAATGAGCAGTTCTTC.

The sample holds one count of this clone. V usage is TRBV7-9 and J usage is TRBJ1-1; unclear D gene. The V end lost 0 bases, the J end lost 3 bases, and 8 bases lay between the germline ends. The V gene's germline CDR1 is SEHNR and CDR2 FQNEAQ (reference sequence). The CDR3 loop spans 14 amino acids. The CDR3 reads CASSLAGRYTEAFF. CDR3 DNA sequence: TGTGCCAGCAGCTTAGCGGGCAGATACACTGAAGCTTTCTTT.

The V call is TRBV4-3, the J call TRBJ1-4, with D perhaps TRBD1 (6 bases). The CDR3 length is 17 residues. Germline lookup yields CDR1 LGHNA and CDR2 YSLEER. Trimming took off 4 bases at V and 0 bases at J, with 15 bases between the two ends. The CDR3 is CASSLGHGEATNEKLFF. In nucleotides, the CDR3 is TGCGCCAGCAGCCTGGGACATGGGGAGGCAACTAATGAAAAACTGTTTTTT.

The chain couples TRBV5-1 to TRBJ1-3; no firm D call. Germline V gene lookup returns CDR1 SGHRS and CDR2 YFSETQ. The V end was cut by 2 bases, the J end by 0 bases, with 12 bases between. CDR3 length: 16 residues. This CDR3 is CASSFAALSSGNTIYF. CDR3 nucleotides: TGCGCCAGCAGCTTTGCAGCTCTAAGCTCTGGAAACACCATATATTTT.

V gene TRBV7-9 combines with J gene TRBJ1-2, with 7 nucleotides matching TRBD1. The CDR3 totals 15 residues. The V and J ends lost 2 bases and 4 bases, in that order; junction bases with no gene match: 7. Germline CDR1 reads SEHNR; CDR2 reads FQNEAQ (reference sequence). The CDR3 here is CASSLPGQEGYGYTF. CDR3 DNA: TGTGCCAGCAGCTTACCTGGACAGGAGGGCTATGGCTACACCTTC.

This clone was recorded once. V usage is TRBV6-2 or TRBV6-3 and J usage is TRBJ1-4; no firm D call. The CDR3 covers 18 residues. Between the trimmed V and J ends, which lost 2 bases and 1 base, there was a span of 17 bases. Germline V gives CDR1 MNHEY, CDR2 SVGEGT. The CDR3 sequence: CASSYPMVGRQTNEKLFF. As DNA, the CDR3 is TGTGCCAGCAGTTACCCTATGGTCGGCAGGCAAACTAATGAAAAACTGTTTTTT.

V and J are TRBV4-2 and TRBJ1-1; D might be TRBD1 (5 bases). V was clipped by 0 bases and J by 4 bases, with 15 bases between them. Per the germline V gene, CDR1 is LGHNA and CDR2 is YNFKEQ. This CDR3 is built from 16 residues. The DNA of the CDR3 is TGTGCCAGCAGCCAAGAATGGGGCGGCGGGGGCACTGAAGCTTTCTTT. As protein: CASSQEWGGGGTEAFF.

The chain uses TRBV6-4 and TRBJ1-5; possibly TRBD1 for D (6 bases). V was shortened by 5 bases and J by 7 bases, with 12 bases between the two germline ends. The CDR3 consists of 13 residues. CDR1 is MRHNA and CDR2 is SNTAGT in the germline V gene. CDR3 sequence: CASSRQVGQPQHF. CDR3 DNA sequence: TGTGCCAGCAGTCGACAGGTTGGACAGCCCCAGCATTTT.

The chain recombines TRBV7-6 with TRBJ2-7, with TRBD2 identical over 10 bases. CDR1 SGHVS and CDR2 FNYEAQ come from the germline V gene. The CDR3 consists of 16 residues. Losses at the gene ends were 1 base for V and 2 bases for J; bases not matched to a gene: 5. In DNA, the CDR3 is TGTGCCAGCAGCTTAGGGGCTAGCGGGGGCCCCTACGAGCAGTACTTC. Encoded protein: CASSLGASGGPYEQYF.

This rearrangement joins TRBV6-6 to TRBJ1-6, with TRBD1 identical over 8 bases. The CDR3 covers 15 residues. V lost 7 bases, J lost 9 bases, and 11 bases stayed unmatched. Per germline, CDR1 MNHNY and CDR2 SVGAGI (reference sequence). CDR3 bases: TGTGCCAGCACCCCACGTGGACAGGGAGGTTCACCCCTCCACTTT. Protein sequence: CASTPRGQGGSPLHF.

The CDR3 loop reads CASSTLRPAEYGYTF. The CDR3 nucleotides are TGTGCCAGCAGCACTTTGAGACCTGCGGAGTATGGCTACACCTTC. V is TRBV27 and J is TRBJ1-2; D not certain. V was cut by 6 bases and J by 5 bases, with 19 bases left in between. CDR1 is MNHEY and CDR2 is SMNVEV in the germline V gene (reference sequence). This CDR3 has 15 amino acids.

This chain connects TRBV5-4 to TRBJ2-7; TRBD1 aligns across 7 bases. Germline values: CDR1 SGHNT, CDR2 YYREEE (reference sequence). The V segment lost 4 bases and the J segment 3 bases; nucleotides outside the gene matches: 1. CDR3 length: 12 amino acids. CDR3 coding DNA: TGTGCCAGCAGCCGACAGGGCTACGAGCAGTACTTC. Amino acids: CASSRQGYEQYF. Filled out from reference TRBV5-4 and TRBJ2-7, the complete variable domain reads ETGVTQSPTHLIKTRGQQVTLRCSSQSGHNTVSWYQQALGQGPQFIFQYYREEENGRGNFPPRFSGLQFPNYSSELNVNALELDDSALYLCASSRQGYEQYFGPGTRLTVT.

The chain joins TRBV15 to TRBJ1-6; TRBD1 matches 7 bases. V trimming: 5 bases; J trimming: 8 bases; junction bases outside the gene matches: 15. CDR1 is LNHNV, CDR2 YYDKDF, per germline (reference sequence). This CDR3 spans 17 amino acids. The DNA for the CDR3 is TGTGCCACCAGCTCCGCCAACAGGGGCACCCAGGATTCACCCCTCCACTTT. This encodes CATSSANRGTQDSPLHF.

The chain carries TRBV10-1 and TRBJ2-1, with D possibly being TRBD1 or TRBD2 (5 bases each). Per germline, CDR1 WNHNN and CDR2 SYGVQD (reference sequence). Trimming took 6 bases from V and 8 from J, leaving 17 bases between them. CDR3 length: 14 residues. Written as DNA, the CDR3 is TGCGCCAGCAGACCGGGACCAGCAGCGGATGAGCAGTTCTTC. Residues: CASRPGPAADEQFF.

About this clone: The same CDR3 is also encoded by other DNA sequences in this sample. This sequence joins TRBV5-1 and TRBJ1-1; the D gene is possibly TRBD1 (6 bases). Trimming took off 0 bases at V and 4 bases at J, with 10 bases between the two ends. The CDR3 is 14 residues long. Germline CDR1 is SGHRS and CDR2 is YFSETQ. CDR3 in DNA: TGCGCCAGCAGCTTGGGGCAGGGGAGCACTGAAGCTTTCTTT. Amino acids: CASSLGQGSTEAFF.

The V gene is TRBV5-5, the J gene TRBJ2-7; D remains ambiguous. V gave up 2 bases and J gave up 3 bases, with 9 bases separating them. Per germline, CDR1 SGHKS and CDR2 YYEKEE (reference sequence). The CDR3 runs 13 residues. The CDR3 DNA reads TGTGCCAGCAGCTTTTCCCTAGGCTACGAGCAGTACTTC. Translating gives CASSFSLGYEQYF.

The rearrangement joins TRBV11-2 to TRBJ1-2, with TRBD1 as a possible D gene (5 bases). V was trimmed by 6 bases and J by 12 bases, leaving 20 bases between them. This CDR3 contains 13 residues. Germline V gene sequence: CDR1 SGHAT, CDR2 FQNNGV. CDR3 DNA sequence: TGTGCCAGCAGTCACCCCAGGGAGATGGTCCACACCTTC. This encodes CASSHPREMVHTF.

The chain couples TRBV10-2 to TRBJ1-4, with D perhaps matching TRBD1 (6 bases). The V and J ends lost 4 bases and 7 bases respectively, with 13 bases between them. The CDR3 extends over 14 amino acids. The germline gives CDR1 WSHSY, CDR2 SAAADI. CDR3 in amino acids: CASSAQGIGEKLFF. CDR3 DNA: TGCGCCAGCAGTGCCCAGGGGATAGGTGAAAAACTGTTTTTT.

Of note for this clone: The identical CDR3 is also encoded by other nucleotide sequences in the sample. This chain uses TRBV18 with TRBJ2-2, with D perhaps matching TRBD1 (5 bases). V was cut by 1 base and J by 1 base, with 7 bases left in between. Germline-derived CDR1 and CDR2 are KGHSH and LQKENI. The CDR3 is made up of 15 amino acids. CDR3 protein: CASSPRQGNTGELFF. CDR3 nucleotide sequence: TGTGCCAGCTCACCACGTCAGGGGAACACCGGGGAGCTGTTTTTT.

The chain is built from TRBV12-3 or TRBV12-4 and TRBJ1-5, with D perhaps matching TRBD1 (5 bases). The CDR3 loop spans 13 amino acids. Trimming took off 3 bases at V and 6 bases at J, with 9 bases between the two ends. The CDR3 reads CASSFRAPQPQHF. The CDR3 DNA follows: TGTGCCAGCAGTTTCAGGGCTCCTCAGCCCCAGCATTTT.

The gene calls are TRBV5-1 and TRBJ2-2; D is uncertain. Germline CDR1 reads SGHRS; CDR2 reads YFSETQ. The CDR3 runs to 16 residues. V lost 4 bases and J lost 0, with 13 bases in between. The CDR3 is CASSPSERPNTGELFF. The CDR3 region has the DNA TGCGCCAGCAGCCCGTCGGAGCGCCCGAACACCGGGGAGCTGTTTTTT.

This chain uses TRBV30 with TRBJ1-5; possible D gene TRBD1, 5 bases. The CDR3 length is 13 residues. Deletions cut 2 bases from V and 5 bases from J, with 10 bases between. Looked up from germline, CDR1 is GTSNPN and CDR2 is SVGIG (reference sequence). The CDR3 DNA is TGTGCCTGGAGTCCCGGGGGGTATCAGCCCCAGCATTTT. Residues: CAWSPGGYQPQHF.

This chain connects TRBV4-2 to TRBJ1-2; D might be TRBD1 (6 bases). This CDR3 contains 14 residues. Germline V gene sequence: CDR1 LGHNA, CDR2 YNFKEQ. V dropped 0 bases and J dropped 4 bases, with 9 bases sitting between them. The CDR3 nucleotides read TGTGCCAGCAGCCAAGATACAGGGTCCTATGGCTACACCTTC. Amino acid sequence: CASSQDTGSYGYTF.

Remarks on this clone: At one of its ends the junction is not consistent with the germline gene, which may arise from a read error. The V and J genes are TRBV30 and TRBJ1-2; perhaps TRBD1 as D (5 bases). The CDR3 spans 11 residues. In germline, CDR1 is GTSNPN, CDR2 SVGIG (reference sequence). The CDR3 coding sequence is TGTGCCGCCCGCCAAGTCGGGAGGGACCACTTC. Its translation: CAARQVGRDHF.

The chain links TRBV29-1 to TRBJ1-1; 7 bases agree with TRBD1. V dropped 4 bases and J dropped 5; count of bases not matched to a gene: 10. The CDR3 is 14 residues long. From germline, CDR1 is SQVTM and CDR2 ANQGSEA. The CDR3 region has the DNA TGCAGCGTTGTTAACAGGGGTAGGAATACTGAAGCTTTCTTT. Residues: CSVVNRGRNTEAFF.

There are a few counts of this clone. This chain joins TRBV11-3 and TRBJ2-1; D possibly corresponds to TRBD2 (5 bases). V shed 1 base and J shed 1 base, with 11 bases lying between them. This CDR3 has 16 amino acids. Germline CDR1 SGHNT, CDR2 YENEEA. CDR3 in amino acids: CASSLGTRRSYNEQFF. CDR3 sequence (DNA): TGTGCCAGCAGCTTAGGGACGCGGAGGTCCTACAATGAGCAGTTCTTC.

The chain recombines TRBV6-5 with TRBJ2-7; TRBD1 aligns across 8 bases. The V segment lost 4 bases and the J segment 2 bases; nucleotides outside the gene matches: 7. There are 15 residues in the CDR3. CDR1 is MNHEY and CDR2 is SVGAGI in the germline V gene. CDR3 sequence: CASSLGGTGAYEQYF. CDR3 DNA: TGTGCCAGCAGTTTGGGCGGGACAGGAGCCTACGAGCAGTACTTC.

This chain connects TRBV4-1 to TRBJ1-2; 7 nucleotides line up with TRBD1. The CDR3 covers 16 residues. The V segment lost 1 base and the J segment 5 bases; nucleotides outside the gene matches: 10. In germline, CDR1 is MGHRA, CDR2 YSYEKL. Here the CDR3 reads CASSQGPDRVRYGYTF. CDR3 coding DNA: TGCGCCAGCAGCCAAGGTCCCGACAGGGTTCGGTATGGCTACACCTTC.